This is a list of T cell receptor beta chains from one sample in a study of blood T cell repertoires in COVID-19. TCRdb's copy holds only in-frame clones and misses some; the assay was immunoSEQ multiplex PCR. This table has just over 90,000 clones, 86% appearing once. Material for sequencing was peripheral blood. Receptor source: an elderly woman with acute or convalescent COVID-19. Each CDR3 is given with its conserved first and last residue. D genes are given only for firm matches. Clone size is given for some rows only: seen once, a few or many times, or a class if the clone is expanded.

V gene: TRBV7-9; D gene: TRBD1; J gene: TRBJ1-1; clone size: NA; CDR3 DNA: TGTGCCAGCAGCATGACAGGGAGTATTACTGAAGCTTTCTTT; CDR3 protein: CASSMTGSITEAFF
V gene: TRBV29-1; D gene: TRBD1; J gene: TRBJ2-7; clone size: NA; CDR3 DNA: TGCAGCGGAAAGACAGGGGGTGACGAGCAGTACTTC; CDR3 protein: CSGKTGGDEQYF
V gene: TRBV5-4; D gene: TRBD1; J gene: TRBJ1-1; clone size: NA; CDR3 DNA: TGTGCCAGCAGCGGCCGGGACAGGGGCTACGGCACTGAAGCTTTCTTT; CDR3 protein: CASSGRDRGYGTEAFF
V gene: TRBV10-3; D gene: TRBD1; J gene: TRBJ1-5; clone size: NA; CDR3 DNA: TGTGCCATCAGTGGGGACAGGAATCAGCCCCAGCATTTT; CDR3 protein: CAISGDRNQPQHF
V gene: TRBV10-1; D gene: TRBD1; J gene: TRBJ2-3; clone size: NA; CDR3 DNA: TGCGCCAGCAGTAAGATACTTAACAGGGGATGCACAGATACGCAGTATTTT; CDR3 protein: CASSKILNRGCTDTQYF
V gene: TRBV19; D gene: NA; J gene: TRBJ1-3; clone size: NA; CDR3 DNA: TGTGCCAGTAGTACCCGGGGGATCTCTGGAAACACCATATATTTT; CDR3 protein: CASSTRGISGNTIYF
V gene: TRBV2; D gene: TRBD1; J gene: TRBJ2-2; clone size: NA; CDR3 DNA: TGTGCCAGCCAGGGACAGGGATACACCGGGGAGCTGTTTTTT; CDR3 protein: CASQGQGYTGELFF
V gene: TRBV27; D gene: TRBD2; J gene: TRBJ2-1; clone size: few; CDR3 DNA: TGTGCCAGCTCACGACTAGCGGGGGGATACAATGAGCAGTTCTTC; CDR3 protein: CASSRLAGGYNEQFF
V gene: TRBV23-1; D gene: NA; J gene: TRBJ1-5; clone size: NA; CDR3 DNA: TGCGCCAGCAGTCAATCGACTGATGCCGGCCGAGTAGGGGATAGCAATCAGCCCCAGCATTTT; CDR3 protein: CASSQSTDAGRVGDSNQPQHF
V gene: TRBV5-4; D gene: TRBD1; J gene: TRBJ2-1; clone size: once; CDR3 DNA: TGTGCCAGCAGCAGGGACAGGGGCGAAGTGGGTTACAATGAGCAGTTCTTC; CDR3 protein: CASSRDRGEVGYNEQFF
V gene: TRBV5-1; D gene: TRBD2; J gene: TRBJ2-1; clone size: NA; CDR3 DNA: TGCGCCAGCAGCACTTTGGGACTAGCGGGCGGTGAGCAGTTCTTC; CDR3 protein: CASSTLGLAGGEQFF
V gene: TRBV5-1; D gene: NA; J gene: TRBJ2-7; clone size: NA; CDR3 DNA: TGCGCCAGCAGCCCCCCAGGGGTGGAGCAGTACTTC; CDR3 protein: CASSPPGVEQYF
V gene: TRBV11-3; D gene: NA; J gene: TRBJ1-2; clone size: once; CDR3 DNA: TGTGCCAGCAGCTTGGGCGGAATGTGGGGCCACACCTTC; CDR3 protein: CASSLGGMWGHTF
V gene: TRBV3-1/TRBV3-2; D gene: TRBD1; J gene: TRBJ1-1; clone size: NA; CDR3 DNA: TGTGCCAGCAGCCTCCCGGGACAGGGTTTGGGAGCTTTCTTT; CDR3 protein: CASSLPGQGLGAFF
V gene: TRBV6-1; D gene: TRBD1; J gene: TRBJ1-4; clone size: NA; CDR3 DNA: TGTGCCAGCAGTAGCCCAGGGGGAGGTGAAAAACTGTTTTTT; CDR3 protein: CASSSPGGGEKLFF
V gene: TRBV28; D gene: NA; J gene: TRBJ1-1; clone size: once; CDR3 DNA: TGTGCCAGCAGTAGTGGGGGCCAGAACACTGAAGCTTTCTTT; CDR3 protein: CASSSGGQNTEAFF
V gene: TRBV13; D gene: TRBD2; J gene: TRBJ2-5; clone size: NA; CDR3 DNA: TGTGCCAGCAGCTTTAGCGGGGGGAGCCAAGAGACCCAGTACTTC; CDR3 protein: CASSFSGGSQETQYF
V gene: TRBV19; D gene: NA; J gene: TRBJ1-5; clone size: NA; CDR3 DNA: TGTGCCAGTAGTATGGCCCCCGGAAGGGGAAGCAATCAGCCCCAGCATTTT; CDR3 protein: CASSMAPGRGSNQPQHF
V gene: TRBV6-6; D gene: NA; J gene: TRBJ1-2; clone size: NA; CDR3 DNA: TGTGCCAGCAGGGGGGGTAACTATGGCTACACCTTC; CDR3 protein: CASRGGNYGYTF
V gene: TRBV3-1/TRBV3-2; D gene: TRBD2; J gene: TRBJ2-3; clone size: NA; CDR3 DNA: TGTGCCAGCAGCCTCCTTCCCGCTCTAGCGGGGTACACAGATACGCAGTATTTT; CDR3 protein: CASSLLPALAGYTDTQYF
V gene: TRBV6-5; D gene: TRBD1; J gene: TRBJ1-6; clone size: once; CDR3 DNA: TGTGCCAGCAGTATGGACAGGGGCGGCTCACCCCTCCACTTT; CDR3 protein: CASSMDRGGSPLHF
V gene: TRBV28; D gene: NA; J gene: TRBJ1-6; clone size: NA; CDR3 DNA: TGTGCCAGCAGTTTTGGGGGGATCCCTTATAATTCACCCCTCCACTTT; CDR3 protein: CASSFGGIPYNSPLHF
V gene: TRBV2; D gene: TRBD1; J gene: TRBJ1-6; clone size: NA; CDR3 DNA: TGTGCCAGCAGTGAAGCCTCGACAGGGTATAATTCACCCCTCCACTTT; CDR3 protein: CASSEASTGYNSPLHF
V gene: TRBV3-1/TRBV3-2; D gene: NA; J gene: TRBJ1-6; clone size: NA; CDR3 DNA: TGTGCCAGCAGCCAAGAAGGACAGACTTCACCCCTCCACTTT; CDR3 protein: CASSQEGQTSPLHF
V gene: TRBV28; D gene: TRBD1; J gene: TRBJ1-4; clone size: NA; CDR3 DNA: TGTGCCAGCAGTGCGCCGGGGGGGACAGGGGGCGCAAGTCTGTTTTTT; CDR3 protein: CASSAPGGTGGASLFF
V gene: TRBV7-3; D gene: TRBD1; J gene: TRBJ2-1; clone size: once; CDR3 DNA: TGTGCCAGCAGCTTAGACAGGGGGGTATCCAATGAGCAGTTCTTC; CDR3 protein: CASSLDRGVSNEQFF
V gene: TRBV7-9; D gene: NA; J gene: TRBJ1-1; clone size: NA; CDR3 DNA: TGTGCCAGCAGCTTAGAGGAGACAGTTTTGAACACTGAAGCTTTCTTT; CDR3 protein: CASSLEETVLNTEAFF